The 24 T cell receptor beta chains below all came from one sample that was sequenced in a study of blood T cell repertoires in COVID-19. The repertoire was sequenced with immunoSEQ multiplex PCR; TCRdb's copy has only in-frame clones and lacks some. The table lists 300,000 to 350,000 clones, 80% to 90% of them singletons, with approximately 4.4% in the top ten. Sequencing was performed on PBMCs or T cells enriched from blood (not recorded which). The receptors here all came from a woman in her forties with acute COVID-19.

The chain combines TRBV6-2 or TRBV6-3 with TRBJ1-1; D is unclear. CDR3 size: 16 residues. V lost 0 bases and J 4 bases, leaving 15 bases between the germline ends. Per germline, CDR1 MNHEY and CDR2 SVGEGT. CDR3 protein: CASSYSVQAARTEAFF. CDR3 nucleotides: TGTGCCAGCAGTTACTCGGTTCAGGCCGCACGCACTGAAGCTTTCTTT.

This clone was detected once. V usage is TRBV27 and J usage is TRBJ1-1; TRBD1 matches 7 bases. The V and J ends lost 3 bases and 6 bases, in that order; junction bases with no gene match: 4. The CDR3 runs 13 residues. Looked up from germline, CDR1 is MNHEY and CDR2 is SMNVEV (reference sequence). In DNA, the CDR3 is TGTGCCAGCAGTTTTAAAACAGGGGCTGAAGCTTTCTTT. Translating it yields CASSFKTGAEAFF.

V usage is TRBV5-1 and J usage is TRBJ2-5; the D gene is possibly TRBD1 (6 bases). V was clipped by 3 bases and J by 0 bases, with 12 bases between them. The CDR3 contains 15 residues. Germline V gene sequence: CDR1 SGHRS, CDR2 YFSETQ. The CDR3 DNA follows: TGCGCCAGCAGCTCGGACAGCTTGTACCAAGAGACCCAGTACTTC. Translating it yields CASSSDSLYQETQYF.

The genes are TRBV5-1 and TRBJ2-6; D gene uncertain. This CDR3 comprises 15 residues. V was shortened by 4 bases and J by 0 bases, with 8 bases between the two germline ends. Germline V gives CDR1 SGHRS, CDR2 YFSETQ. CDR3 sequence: CASSTALSGANVLTF. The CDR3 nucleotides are TGCGCCAGCAGCACAGCACTCTCTGGGGCCAACGTCCTGACTTTC. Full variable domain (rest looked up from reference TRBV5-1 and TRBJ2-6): KAGVTQTPRYLIKTRGQQVTLSCSPISGHRSVSWYQQTPGQGLQFLFEYFSETQRNKGNFPGRFSGRQFSNSRSEMNVSTLELGDSALYLCASSTALSGANVLTFGAGSRLTVL.

The CDR3 is CASSVQAGEGNEQFF. Here the CDR3 DNA reads TGTGCCAGCAGCGTACAAGCGGGGGAGGGCAATGAGCAGTTCTTC. The chain combines TRBV9 with TRBJ2-1; 8 positions agree with TRBD2. Looked up from germline, CDR1 is SGDLS and CDR2 is YYNGEE. J was trimmed by 6 bases and V by 1 base; bases with no gene match: 6. The CDR3 has 15 amino acids.

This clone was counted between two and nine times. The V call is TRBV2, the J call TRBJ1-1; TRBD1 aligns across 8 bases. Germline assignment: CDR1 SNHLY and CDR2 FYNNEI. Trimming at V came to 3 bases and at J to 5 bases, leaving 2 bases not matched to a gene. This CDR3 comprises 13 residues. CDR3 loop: CASSDRGRTEAFF. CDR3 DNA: TGTGCCAGCAGTGACAGGGGGCGAACTGAAGCTTTCTTT.

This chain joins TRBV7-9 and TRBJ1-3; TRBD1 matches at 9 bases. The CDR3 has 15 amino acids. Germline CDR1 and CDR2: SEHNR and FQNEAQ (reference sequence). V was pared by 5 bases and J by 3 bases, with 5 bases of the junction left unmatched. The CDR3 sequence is CASSAQGASGNTIYF. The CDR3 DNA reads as TGTGCCAGCAGCGCACAGGGGGCAAGTGGAAACACCATATATTTT.

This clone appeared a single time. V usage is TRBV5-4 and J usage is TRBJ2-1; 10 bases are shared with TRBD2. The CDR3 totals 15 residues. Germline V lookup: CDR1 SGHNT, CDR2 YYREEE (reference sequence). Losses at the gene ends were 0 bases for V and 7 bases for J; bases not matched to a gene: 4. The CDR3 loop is CASSLVLAGANEQFF. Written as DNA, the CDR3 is TGTGCCAGCAGCTTGGTTCTAGCGGGGGCAAATGAGCAGTTCTTC.

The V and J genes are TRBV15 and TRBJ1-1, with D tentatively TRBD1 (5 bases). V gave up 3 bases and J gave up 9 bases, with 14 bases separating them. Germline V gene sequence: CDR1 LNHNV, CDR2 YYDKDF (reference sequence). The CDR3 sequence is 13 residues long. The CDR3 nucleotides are TGTGCCACCAGCAGGGAGATTGGGACTCAAGCTTTCTTT. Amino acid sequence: CATSREIGTQAFF.

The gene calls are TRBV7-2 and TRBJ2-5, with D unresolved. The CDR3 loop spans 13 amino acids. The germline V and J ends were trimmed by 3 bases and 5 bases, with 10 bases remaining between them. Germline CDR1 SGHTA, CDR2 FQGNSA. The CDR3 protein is CASSLPAEETQYF. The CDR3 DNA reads TGTGCCAGCAGCTTGCCGGCGGAGGAGACCCAGTACTTC.

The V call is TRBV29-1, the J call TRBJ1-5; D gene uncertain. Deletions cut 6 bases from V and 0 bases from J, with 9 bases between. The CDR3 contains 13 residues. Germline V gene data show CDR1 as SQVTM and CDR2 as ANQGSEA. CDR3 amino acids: CSVAENSNQPQHF. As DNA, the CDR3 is TGCAGCGTGGCAGAAAATAGCAATCAGCCCCAGCATTTT.

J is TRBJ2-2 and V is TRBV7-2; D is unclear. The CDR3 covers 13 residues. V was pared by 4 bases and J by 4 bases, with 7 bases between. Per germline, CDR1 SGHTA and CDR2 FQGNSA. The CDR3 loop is CASSSPPTGELFF. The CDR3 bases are TGTGCCAGCAGCTCCCCTCCCACCGGGGAGCTGTTTTTT. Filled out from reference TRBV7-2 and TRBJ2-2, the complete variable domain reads GAGVSQSPSNKVTEKGKDVELRCDPISGHTALYWYRQSLGQGLEFLIYFQGNSAPDKSGLPSDRFSAERTGGSVSTLTIQRTQQEDSAVYLCASSSPPTGELFFGEGSRLTVL.

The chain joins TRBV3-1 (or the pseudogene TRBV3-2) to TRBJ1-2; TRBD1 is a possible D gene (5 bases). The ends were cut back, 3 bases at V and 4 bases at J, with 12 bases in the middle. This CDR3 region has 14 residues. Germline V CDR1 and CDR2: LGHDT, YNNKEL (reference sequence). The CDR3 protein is CASSQGLTTYGYTF. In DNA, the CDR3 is TGTGCCAGCAGCCAGGGACTGACGACCTATGGCTACACCTTC.

The CDR3 bases are TGTGCCAGCAGTTTAAGCGGGAGACTCTACAATGAGCAGTTCTTC. Protein sequence: CASSLSGRLYNEQFF. The chain combines TRBV27 with TRBJ2-1; TRBD2 matches 8 bases. V trimming: 2 bases; J trimming: 3 bases; junction bases outside the gene matches: 3. Germline values: CDR1 MNHEY, CDR2 SMNVEV (reference sequence). This CDR3 contains 15 residues.

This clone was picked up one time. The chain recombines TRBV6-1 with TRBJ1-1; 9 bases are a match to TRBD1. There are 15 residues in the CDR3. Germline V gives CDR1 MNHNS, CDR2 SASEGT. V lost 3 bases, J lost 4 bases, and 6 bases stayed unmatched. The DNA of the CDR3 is TGTGCCAGCAGTGAGTCCGGGACAGGGCTCACTGAAGCTTTCTTT. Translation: CASSESGTGLTEAFF.

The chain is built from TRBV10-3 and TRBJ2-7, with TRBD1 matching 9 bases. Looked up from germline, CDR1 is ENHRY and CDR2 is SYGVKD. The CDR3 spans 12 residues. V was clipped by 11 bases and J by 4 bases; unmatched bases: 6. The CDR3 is CAGGTGTYEQYF. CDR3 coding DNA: TGTGCCGGAGGGACAGGGACATACGAGCAGTACTTC.

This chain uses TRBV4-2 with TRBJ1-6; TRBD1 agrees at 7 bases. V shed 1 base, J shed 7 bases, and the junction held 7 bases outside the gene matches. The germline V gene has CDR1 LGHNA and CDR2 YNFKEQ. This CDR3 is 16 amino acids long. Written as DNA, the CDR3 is TGTGCCAGCAGCCAAGTCCAACAGGGGATGAATTCACCCCTCCACTTT. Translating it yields CASSQVQQGMNSPLHF.

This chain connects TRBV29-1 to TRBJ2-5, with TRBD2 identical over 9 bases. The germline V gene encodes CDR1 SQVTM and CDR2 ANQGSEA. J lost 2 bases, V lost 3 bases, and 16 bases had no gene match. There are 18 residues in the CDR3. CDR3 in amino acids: CSVDRGGRATLDQETQYF. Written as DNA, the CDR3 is TGCAGCGTTGATCGGGGCGGGAGGGCCACTTTAGATCAAGAGACCCAGTACTTC.

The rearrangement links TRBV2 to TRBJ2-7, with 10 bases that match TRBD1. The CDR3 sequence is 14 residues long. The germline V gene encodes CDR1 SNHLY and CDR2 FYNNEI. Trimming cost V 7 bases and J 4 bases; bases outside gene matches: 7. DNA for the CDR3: TGTGCCAGCACTTCCGGGACAGGGGCGTACGAGCAGTACTTC. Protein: CASTSGTGAYEQYF.

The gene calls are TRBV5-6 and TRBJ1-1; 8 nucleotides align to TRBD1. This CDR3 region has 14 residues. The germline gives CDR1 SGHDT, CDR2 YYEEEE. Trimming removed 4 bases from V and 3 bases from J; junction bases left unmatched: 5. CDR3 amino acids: CASSGDRGDTEAFF. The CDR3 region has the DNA TGTGCCAGCAGCGGAGACAGGGGTGACACTGAAGCTTTCTTT.

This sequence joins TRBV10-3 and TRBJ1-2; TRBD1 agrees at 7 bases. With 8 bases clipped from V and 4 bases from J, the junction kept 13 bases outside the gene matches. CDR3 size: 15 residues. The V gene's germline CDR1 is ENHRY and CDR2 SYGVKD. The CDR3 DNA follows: TGTGCCATCCGCAGGGGGGCAGGGTTAGGCTATGGCTACACCTTC. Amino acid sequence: CAIRRGAGLGYGYTF.

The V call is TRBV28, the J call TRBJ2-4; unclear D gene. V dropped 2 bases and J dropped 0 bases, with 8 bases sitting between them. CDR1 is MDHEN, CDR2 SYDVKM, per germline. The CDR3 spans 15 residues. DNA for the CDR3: TGTGCCAGCAGTTTACATCAGTTAGCCAAAAACATTCAGTACTTC. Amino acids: CASSLHQLAKNIQYF.

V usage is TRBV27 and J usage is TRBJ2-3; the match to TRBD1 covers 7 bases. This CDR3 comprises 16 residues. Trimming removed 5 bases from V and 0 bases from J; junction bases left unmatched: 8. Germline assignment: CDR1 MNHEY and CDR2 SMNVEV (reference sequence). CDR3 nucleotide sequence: TGTGCCAGCAGTCTCGGACAGGTTCCTAGCACAGATACGCAGTATTTT. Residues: CASSLGQVPSTDTQYF.

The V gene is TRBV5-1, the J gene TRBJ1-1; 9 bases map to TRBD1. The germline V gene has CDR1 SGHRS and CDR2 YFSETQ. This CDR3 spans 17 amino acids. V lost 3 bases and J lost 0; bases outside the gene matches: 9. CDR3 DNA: TGCGCCAGCAGCTGGGACAGGGAGGCCCTCTTGAACACTGAAGCTTTCTTT. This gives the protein CASSWDREALLNTEAFF. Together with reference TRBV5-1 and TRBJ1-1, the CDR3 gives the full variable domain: KAGVTQTPRYLIKTRGQQVTLSCSPISGHRSVSWYQQTPGQGLQFLFEYFSETQRNKGNFPGRFSGRQFSNSRSEMNVSTLELGDSALYLCASSWDREALLNTEAFFGQGTRLTVV.